This TCR beta chain was identified in a study of blood T cell repertoires in COVID-19. Measured with immunoSEQ multiplex PCR; TCRdb has only the in-frame clones, and not every one. This sample carries around 330,000 clones, over 85% of them seen once, and the ten largest clones take around 2.5%. Germline V gives CDR1 KGHSH, CDR2 LQKENI. The CDR3 consists of 16 residues. J was trimmed by 0 bases and V by 6 bases; bases with no gene match: 9. Residents of about two dozen US areas, aged roughly 18 to 89 years, made up the participants. Donors were grouped by their self-reported clinical history. Cohort 3 recovery required two negative PCRs, clearance, or symptom resolution. The sample holds one count of this clone.

This TCR was sampled from a man in his sixties who had recovered from COVID-19. The chain couples TRBV18 to TRBJ2-3; TRBD2 aligns across 7 bases. What was sequenced was PBMCs or T cells enriched from blood (not recorded which). The CDR3 is CASSETLAASTDTQYF. The CDR3 DNA follows: TGTGCCAGCTCCGAGACGCTAGCGGCTAGCACAGATACGCAGTATTTT. The full variable domain, with the rest looked up from reference TRBV18 and TRBJ2-3, is NAGVMQNPRHLVRRRGQEARLRCSPMKGHSHVYWYRQLPEEGLKFMVYLQKENIIDESGMPKERFSAEFPKEGPSILRIQQVVRGDSAAYFCASSETLAASTDTQYFGPGTRLTVL.